The sequence of this T cell receptor beta chain was determined in a study of T cells in localized non-small cell lung cancer. Overall study findings and caveats: The greatest T cell clonality was found in uninvolved adjacent lung (higher than in tumor). A denser population of T cells in blood accompanied longer overall survival. Sequence data derive from only one tumor region, so heterogeneity remains possible.

This CDR3 region has 16 residues. The V end lost 4 bases, the J end lost 1 base, and 13 bases lay between the germline ends. CDR1 is KGHSH, CDR2 LQKENI, per germline. Assay: immunoSEQ multiplex PCR; the TCRdb copy retains only in-frame clones and omits some. The data hold tens of thousands of clones, with around 80% observed a single time. Points on this clone: Its target is not known.

The V call is TRBV18, the J call TRBJ1-4, with D maybe TRBD1 (5 bases). This TCR came from a female donor at least 60 years old with stage I lung adenocarcinoma. This sample comprised peripheral blood, obtained before any cancer treatment. The CDR3, as DNA: TGTGCCAGCTCACGGGCCGGGGCGGGAACTAATGAAAAACTGTTTTTT. As protein: CASSRAGAGTNEKLFF.